This T cell receptor beta chain was sequenced during a study of cytomegalovirus exposure and HLA in healthy donors. On the study more broadly: HLA-typed donors were the source of about 85 million unique TCRs, which an early data release held. General study results and limits: Across all donors, roughly uniform sequencing depth was an assumption of the presence/absence analyses.

A remark on this clone: Antigen: not known.

Donors showed nominal health when sampled, although they likely had unrecorded immune exposures. A multiplex PCR was run with 60 Vbeta primers and 13 Jbeta primers. Method: immunoSEQ multiplex PCR; TCRdb's copy keeps in-frame clones and lacks some. Of 95,000 to 110,000 clones in the sample, roughly 70% were seen once. CDR3 size: 16 residues. Germline V gene lookup returns CDR1 LNHDA and CDR2 SQIVND (reference sequence). V shed 3 bases, J shed 2 bases, and the junction held 1 base outside the gene matches. The receptor comes from a woman aged 45-65 years in good health and CMV-seronegative. V is TRBV19 and J is TRBJ2-5; 15 bases align to TRBD2. The sequenced sample consisted of PBMCs. This chain's CDR3 is CASSMGLAGGQETQYF. The DNA of the CDR3 is TGTGCCAGTAGTATGGGACTAGCGGGAGGTCAAGAGACCCAGTACTTC. The variable domain in full, completed from reference TRBV19 and TRBJ2-5, reads DGGITQSPKYLFRKEGQNVTLSCEQNLNHDAMYWYRQDPGQGLRLIYYSQIVNDFQKGDIAEGYSVSREKKESFPLTVTSAQKNPTAFYLCASSMGLAGGQETQYFGPGTRLLVL.